Below, 17 T cell receptor beta chains from the same sample are listed, as sequenced in a study of early T cells in non-severe SARS-CoV-2 infection. TCRdb re-derived calls from the 5' RACE reads in MiXCR, one entry per CDR3 protein. The sample has about 46,000 distinct CDR3 sequences, roughly a tenth seen once. Sequencing was performed on whole blood, taken at baseline. The receptors were sampled from an adult who was a healthcare worker with PCR-confirmed SARS-CoV-2 infection or an uninfected control (not recorded which).

This clonotype was detected only a few times. This chain joins TRBV6-5 and TRBJ2-1; D is tentatively TRBD1 or TRBD2 (5 bases each). Trimming shortened V by 4 bases and J by 5 bases, and 18 bases separated the two germline ends. CDR1 and CDR2 (germline): MNHEY, SVGAGI. The CDR3 is made up of 16 amino acids. CDR3 bases: TGTGCCAGCAGTTGGAGTACGGGGACCCCCAACAATGAGCAGTTCTTC. This translates into CASSWSTGTPNNEQFF.

This clonotype was counted between two and nine times. V usage is TRBV20-1 and J usage is TRBJ1-2, with 9 bases fitting TRBD1. The V gene end was trimmed by 7 bases and the J gene end by 6 bases; junction bases not matched to a gene: 3. The CDR3 is made up of 11 amino acids. Germline-derived CDR1 and CDR2 are DFQATT and SNEGSKA (reference sequence). CDR3 DNA: TGCAGTGTTTGGACAGGGGATGGCTACACCTTC. Translation: CSVWTGDGYTF.

The gene calls are TRBV5-5 and TRBJ2-7, with 8 bases that match TRBD2. Germline V gene data show CDR1 as SGHKS and CDR2 as YYEKEE (reference sequence). Unmatched junction bases numbered 6, after V lost 4 bases and J lost 3 bases. The CDR3 totals 14 residues. The CDR3 DNA is TGTGCCAGCAGCAACGGACTAGCCGTCTACGAGCAGTACTTC. Translated, it gives CASSNGLAVYEQYF.

This clonotype was found a few times. The genes are TRBV28 and TRBJ2-2, with 8 bases matching TRBD1. V lost 6 bases and J lost 6; bases outside the gene matches: 12. CDR1 is MDHEN, CDR2 SYDVKM, per germline. CDR3 length: 16 residues. DNA of the CDR3: TGTGCCAGCAGCTCTCCGGCAGGGGGCTCGTCCGGGGAGCTGTTTTTT. This gives the protein CASSSPAGGSSGELFF.

The rearrangement links TRBV3-1 to TRBJ2-3; D gene unclear. Trimming pared 2 bases from V and 7 bases from J, leaving 13 bases between. This CDR3 region has 14 residues. Germline V gives CDR1 LGHDT, CDR2 YNNKEL (reference sequence). CDR3 in DNA: TGTGCCAGCAGCCAAATGGCTCAGTCTAATACGCAGTATTTT. This sequence encodes CASSQMAQSNTQYF.

V is TRBV7-9 and J is TRBJ2-1; 9 bases agree with TRBD2. CDR3 length: 15 residues. Germline-derived CDR1 and CDR2 are SEHNR and FQNEAQ (reference sequence). J gave up 0 bases and V 5 bases, and 2 bases lay outside the gene matches. The CDR3 nucleotides read TGTGCCAGCAGCGGTAGCGGGAGCTCCTACAATGAGCAGTTCTTC. Translated, it gives CASSGSGSSYNEQFF. The entire variable domain, with the rest obtained from reference TRBV7-9 and TRBJ2-1, is as follows: DTGVSQNPRHKITKRGQNVTFRCDPISEHNRLYWYRQTLGQGPEFLTYFQNEAQLEKSRLLSDRFSAERPKGSFSTLEIQRTEQGDSAMYLCASSGSGSSYNEQFFGPGTRLTVL.

This clonotype was seen a handful of times. The chain uses TRBV6-2 or TRBV6-3 and TRBJ2-1, with 7 bases fitting TRBD1. Germline-derived CDR1 and CDR2 are MNHEY and SVGEGT. The CDR3 consists of 15 residues. After removal of 0 bases from V and 6 bases from J, the junction contained 5 bases not matched to a gene. CDR3 sequence: CASSYSTGNANEQFF. The DNA for the CDR3 is TGTGCCAGCAGTTACTCGACAGGGAACGCCAATGAGCAGTTCTTC.

This clonotype was seen a few times. This sequence joins TRBV29-1 and TRBJ1-4, with D possibly matching TRBD1 (5 bases). The CDR3 is 12 amino acids. The V and J ends lost 6 bases and 10 bases respectively, with 15 bases between them. CDR1 and CDR2 from the germline V gene are SQVTM and ANQGSEA. The CDR3 here is CSVNQRGGKLFF. The CDR3 DNA reads as TGCAGCGTGAACCAGAGGGGAGGAAAACTGTTTTTT.

This clonotype was observed a few times. The J gene is TRBJ2-1, the V gene TRBV20-1, with a possible D match to TRBD2 (6 bases). Per germline, CDR1 DFQATT and CDR2 SNEGSKA (reference sequence). The CDR3 runs to 15 residues. Trimming removed 7 bases at V and 5 bases at J, with 21 bases between. CDR3 bases: TGCAGTGGTAATCCCGGGACTCTGGGGAACAATGAGCAGTTCTTC. Protein sequence: CSGNPGTLGNNEQFF.

This chain uses TRBV6-6 with TRBJ1-4; D call uncertain. The CDR3 sequence is 14 residues long. The germline gives CDR1 MNHNY, CDR2 SVGAGI (reference sequence). V lost 6 bases, J lost 10 bases, and 18 bases lay in between. This CDR3 is CASSTSRVEGKLFF. The CDR3 DNA sequence: TGTGCCAGCAGCACTTCGAGGGTTGAGGGAAAACTGTTTTTT.

The chain joins TRBV4-1 to TRBJ2-5, with TRBD2 matching 10 bases. Germline CDR1 and CDR2: MGHRA and YSYEKL. The CDR3 length is 14 residues. The V segment lost 4 bases and the J segment 5 bases; nucleotides outside the gene matches: 4. CDR3 sequence: CASSPTSGFETQYF. CDR3 DNA sequence: TGCGCCAGCAGCCCGACTAGCGGGTTCGAGACCCAGTACTTC.

This clonotype has a single count. This chain uses TRBV10-2 with TRBJ2-1; TRBD2 aligns across 10 bases. The length of the CDR3 is 14 residues. J lost 7 bases, V lost 9 bases, and 9 bases had no gene match. Germline CDR1 is WSHSY and CDR2 is SAAADI. Here the CDR3 reads CASLSGGALNEQFF. The CDR3, as DNA: TGCGCCAGTTTGAGCGGGGGGGCCTTAAATGAGCAGTTCTTC.

In its sample, this clonotype was seen many times. V is TRBV15 and J is TRBJ2-7; D gene unclear. Trimming removed 0 bases from V and 0 bases from J, with 6 bases in between. Germline V gene data show CDR1 as LNHNV and CDR2 as YYDKDF (reference sequence). This CDR3 spans 14 amino acids. CDR3 sequence reads: CATSREQDSYEQYF. The CDR3 coding sequence is TGTGCCACCAGCAGAGAGCAGGACTCCTACGAGCAGTACTTC.

This clonotype turned up a few times. The chain couples TRBV4-1 to TRBJ1-5; 8 bases match TRBD1. Germline V gene data show CDR1 as MGHRA and CDR2 as YSYEKL. This CDR3 spans 16 amino acids. Trimming took 3 bases from V and 1 from J; bases not matched to a gene: 5. The chain's CDR3 is CASSQGDRLSNQPQHF. CDR3 nucleotide sequence: TGCGCCAGCAGCCAGGGGGACAGGCTAAGCAATCAGCCCCAGCATTTT.

This clonotype was seen many times. The J gene is TRBJ2-1, the V gene TRBV20-1; D might be TRBD2 (7 bases). The germline V gene encodes CDR1 DFQATT and CDR2 SNEGSKA (reference sequence). CDR3 length: 17 amino acids. The ends were cut back, 0 bases at V and 2 bases at J, with 17 bases in the middle. CDR3 sequence: CSARDLEGGGPYNEQFF. The CDR3 DNA follows: TGCAGTGCTAGAGATTTAGAAGGGGGAGGGCCCTACAATGAGCAGTTCTTC.

The V and J genes are TRBV9 and TRBJ2-1; possibly TRBD1 for D (5 bases). This CDR3 comprises 14 residues. Per the germline V gene, CDR1 is SGDLS and CDR2 is YYNGEE. The ends were cut back, 2 bases at V and 6 bases at J, with 12 bases in the middle. CDR3 sequence (DNA): TGTGCCAGCAGCGTTCCGAACAGGCTCAATGAGCAGTTCTTC. As protein: CASSVPNRLNEQFF.

This clonotype turned up a few times. The rearrangement joins TRBV5-6 to TRBJ2-5; 10 bases align to TRBD1. The junction had 5 bases not matched to a gene; V was cut back by 5 bases and J by 4 bases. There are 14 residues in the CDR3. Germline CDR1 reads SGHDT; CDR2 reads YYEEEE. The CDR3 DNA is TGTGCCAGCAGAGCAAGGACAGGGGGAGAGACCCAGTACTTC. It specifies CASRARTGGETQYF.